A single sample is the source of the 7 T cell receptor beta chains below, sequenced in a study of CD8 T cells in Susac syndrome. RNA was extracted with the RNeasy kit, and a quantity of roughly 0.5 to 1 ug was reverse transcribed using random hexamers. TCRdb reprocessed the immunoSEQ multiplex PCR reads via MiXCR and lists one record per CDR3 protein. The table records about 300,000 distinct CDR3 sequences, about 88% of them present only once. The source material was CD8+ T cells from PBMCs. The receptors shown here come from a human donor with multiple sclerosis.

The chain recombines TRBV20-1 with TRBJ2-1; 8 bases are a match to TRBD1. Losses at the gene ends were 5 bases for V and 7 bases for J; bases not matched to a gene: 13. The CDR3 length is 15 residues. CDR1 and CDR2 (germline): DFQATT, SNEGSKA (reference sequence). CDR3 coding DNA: TGCAGTGCTGAACCGGACAGGGAAGTCAGTAATGAGCAGTTCTTC. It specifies CSAEPDREVSNEQFF.

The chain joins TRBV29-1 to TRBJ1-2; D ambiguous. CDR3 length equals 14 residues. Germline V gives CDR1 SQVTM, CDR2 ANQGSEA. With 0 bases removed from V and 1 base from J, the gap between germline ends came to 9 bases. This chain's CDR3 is CSVEDSVYNYGYTF. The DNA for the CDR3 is TGCAGCGTTGAAGACAGTGTCTATAACTATGGCTACACCTTC.

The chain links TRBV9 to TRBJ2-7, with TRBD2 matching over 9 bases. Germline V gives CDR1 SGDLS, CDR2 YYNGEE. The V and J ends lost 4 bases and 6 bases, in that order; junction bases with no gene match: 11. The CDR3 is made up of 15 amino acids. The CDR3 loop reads CASSPPGTSSPEQYF. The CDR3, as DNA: TGTGCCAGCAGCCCACCCGGGACTAGCTCTCCCGAGCAGTACTTC.

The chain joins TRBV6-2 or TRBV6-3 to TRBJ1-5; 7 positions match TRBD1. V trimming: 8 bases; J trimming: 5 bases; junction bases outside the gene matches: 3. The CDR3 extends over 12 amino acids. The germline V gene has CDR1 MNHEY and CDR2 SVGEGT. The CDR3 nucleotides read TGTGCCAGCTGGCAGGGGGATCAGCCCCAGCATTTT. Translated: CASWQGDQPQHF.

The CDR3: CASTYQETQYF. The CDR3 DNA reads TGTGCCAGCACCTACCAAGAGACCCAGTACTTC. The rearrangement joins TRBV6-5 to TRBJ2-5; D not certain. The germline V gene has CDR1 MNHEY and CDR2 SVGAGI. This CDR3 spans 11 amino acids. Trimming shortened V by 7 bases and J by 0 bases, and 3 bases separated the two germline ends.

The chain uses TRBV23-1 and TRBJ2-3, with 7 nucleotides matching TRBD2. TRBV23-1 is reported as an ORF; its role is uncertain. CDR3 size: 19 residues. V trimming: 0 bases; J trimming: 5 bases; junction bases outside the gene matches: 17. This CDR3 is CASSQSRELAAPLRDTQYF. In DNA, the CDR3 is TGCGCCAGCAGTCAATCCCGGGAGCTAGCGGCCCCCCTCCGAGATACGCAGTATTTT.

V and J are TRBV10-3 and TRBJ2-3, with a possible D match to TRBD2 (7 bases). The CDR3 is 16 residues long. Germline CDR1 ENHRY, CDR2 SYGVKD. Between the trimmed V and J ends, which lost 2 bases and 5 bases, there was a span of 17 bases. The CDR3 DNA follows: TGTGCCATCAGTGAGCCGAGGGGGGGGAGAAGAGATACGCAGTATTTT. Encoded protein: CAISEPRGGRRDTQYF.